This T cell receptor beta chain was identified during a study of blood T cell repertoires in COVID-19. Study-wide context: The samples span acute and convalescent COVID-19 from the United States, Italy and Spain.

In the authors' workflow: The authors estimated nucleated cell counts from reference gene primer amplification. Clones were read by immunoSEQ multiplex PCR, and TCRdb kept only the in-frame ones, dropping some. From that table come the V and J calls and clone size; the DNA was used to work out D and trimming. The sample yields approximately 300,000 clones, roughly 90% seen once. The germline CDR1 and CDR2 sequences are SGHRS and YFSETQ. There are 14 residues in the CDR3. V lost 5 bases to trimming and J lost 6 bases, with 15 bases between them. The rearrangement links TRBV5-1 to TRBJ2-1, with D perhaps matching TRBD2 (6 bases). The source is a man younger than 30 who had recovered from COVID-19. The specimen sequenced was peripheral blood. The CDR3 nucleotides read TGCGCCAGCAGTTGGGGGGAGAACGGCAATGAGCAGTTCTTC. Its protein is CASSWGENGNEQFF.